The entry that follows covers one T cell receptor (beta chain) sequence. Its specificity is not known. Both 60 Vbeta primers and 13 Jbeta primers went into the PCR. This table comes from immunoSEQ multiplex PCR, and its TCRdb copy is limited to in-frame clones, with some not included. This sample has roughly 140,000 clones; roughly 75% occur once, and the top ten carry approximately 6.3%. Germline CDR1 reads SGHRS; CDR2 reads YFSETQ. J was trimmed by 6 bases and V by 4 bases; bases with no gene match: 6. The CDR3 is 13 residues long. The data belong to a study of cytomegalovirus exposure and HLA in healthy donors. Study-wide findings and caveats: Reportedly, cytomegalovirus status was diagnosed with high sensitivity and specificity.

This chain joins TRBV5-1 and TRBJ2-5; 7 positions match TRBD2. The TCR was taken from a man aged 40-55 years in good health and CMV-seropositive. The sample was PBMCs. CDR3 sequence reads: CASSLGGEQTQYF. As DNA, the CDR3 is TGCGCCAGCAGCCTGGGGGGGGAACAGACCCAGTACTTC.